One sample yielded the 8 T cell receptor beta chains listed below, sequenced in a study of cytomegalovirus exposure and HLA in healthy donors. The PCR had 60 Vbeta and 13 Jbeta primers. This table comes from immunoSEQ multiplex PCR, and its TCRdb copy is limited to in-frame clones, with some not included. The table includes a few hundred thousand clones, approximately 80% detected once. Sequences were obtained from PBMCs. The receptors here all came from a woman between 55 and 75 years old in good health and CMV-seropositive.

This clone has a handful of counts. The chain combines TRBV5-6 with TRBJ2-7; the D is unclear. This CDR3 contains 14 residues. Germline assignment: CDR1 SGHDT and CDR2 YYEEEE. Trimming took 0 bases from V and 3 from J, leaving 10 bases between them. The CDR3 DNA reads TGTGCCAGCAGCTTGGTTAGTCGACACTACGAGCAGTACTTC. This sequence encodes CASSLVSRHYEQYF. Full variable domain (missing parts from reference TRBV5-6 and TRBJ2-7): DAGVTQSPTHLIKTRGQQVTLRCSPKSGHDTVSWYQQALGQGPQFIFQYYEEEERQRGNFPDRFSGHQFPNYSSELNVNALLLGDSALYLCASSLVSRHYEQYFGPGTRLTVT.

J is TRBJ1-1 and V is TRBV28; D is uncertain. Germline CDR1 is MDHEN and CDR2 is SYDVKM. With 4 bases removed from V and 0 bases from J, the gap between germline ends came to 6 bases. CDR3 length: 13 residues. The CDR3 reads CASSSVMNTEAFF. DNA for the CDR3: TGTGCCAGCAGTTCGGTTATGAACACTGAAGCTTTCTTT.

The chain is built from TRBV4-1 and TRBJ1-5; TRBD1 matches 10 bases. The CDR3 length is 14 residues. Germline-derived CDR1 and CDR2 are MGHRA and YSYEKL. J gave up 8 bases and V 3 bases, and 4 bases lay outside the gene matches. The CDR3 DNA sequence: TGCGCCAGCAGCCATCCGGGACAGGGGAAGCCCCAGCATTTT. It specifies CASSHPGQGKPQHF.

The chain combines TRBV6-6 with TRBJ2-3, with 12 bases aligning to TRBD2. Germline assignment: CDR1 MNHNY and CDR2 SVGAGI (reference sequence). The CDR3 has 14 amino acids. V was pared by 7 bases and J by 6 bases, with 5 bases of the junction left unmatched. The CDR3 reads CASTLAGGPDTQYF. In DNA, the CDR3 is TGTGCCAGCACCCTAGCGGGAGGGCCGGATACGCAGTATTTT.

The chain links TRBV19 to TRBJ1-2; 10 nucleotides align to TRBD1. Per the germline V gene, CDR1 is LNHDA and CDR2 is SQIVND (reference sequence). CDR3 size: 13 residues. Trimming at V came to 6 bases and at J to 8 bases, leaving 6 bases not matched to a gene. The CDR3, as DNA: TGTGCCAGTAGAAGGGGACAGGGGAACGGCTACACCTTC. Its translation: CASRRGQGNGYTF.

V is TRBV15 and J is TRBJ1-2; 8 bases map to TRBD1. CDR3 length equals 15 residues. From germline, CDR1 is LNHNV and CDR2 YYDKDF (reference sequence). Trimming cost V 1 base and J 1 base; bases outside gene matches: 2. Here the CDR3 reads CATSRGTGYNYGYTF. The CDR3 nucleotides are TGTGCCACCAGCAGAGGGACAGGGTATAACTATGGCTACACCTTC.

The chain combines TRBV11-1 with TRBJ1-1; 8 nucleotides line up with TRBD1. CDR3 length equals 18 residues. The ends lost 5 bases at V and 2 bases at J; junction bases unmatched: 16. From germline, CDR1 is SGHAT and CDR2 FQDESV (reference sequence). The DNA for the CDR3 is TGTGCCAGCAGCCACAACCCGACAGGGGTAGGGCACAACACTGAAGCTTTCTTT. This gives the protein CASSHNPTGVGHNTEAFF.

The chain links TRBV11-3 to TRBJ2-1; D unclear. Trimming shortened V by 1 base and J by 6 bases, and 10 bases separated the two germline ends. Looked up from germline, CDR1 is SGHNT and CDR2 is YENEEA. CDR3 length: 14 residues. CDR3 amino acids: CASSLASTLNEQFF. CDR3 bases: TGTGCCAGCAGCTTAGCCTCTACTCTCAATGAGCAGTTCTTC.